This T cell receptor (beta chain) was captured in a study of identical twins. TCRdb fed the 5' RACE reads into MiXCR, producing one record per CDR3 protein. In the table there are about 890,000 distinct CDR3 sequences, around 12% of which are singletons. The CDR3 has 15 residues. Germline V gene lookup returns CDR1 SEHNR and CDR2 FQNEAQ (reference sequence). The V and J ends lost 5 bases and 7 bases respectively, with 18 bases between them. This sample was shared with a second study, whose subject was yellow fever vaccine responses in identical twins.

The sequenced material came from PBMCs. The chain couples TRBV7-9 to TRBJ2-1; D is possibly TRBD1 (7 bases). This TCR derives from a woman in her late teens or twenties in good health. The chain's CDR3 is CASSAAGGTENEQFF. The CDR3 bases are TGTGCCAGCAGCGCAGCAGGGGGGACTGAAAATGAGCAGTTCTTC.